The 32 T cell receptor beta chains below were found in one sample sequenced in a study of T cell repertoires in cytomegalovirus infection. A single record per CDR3 protein comes from TCRdb applying MiXCR to the reads. This sample yields tens of thousands of distinct CDR3 sequences, of which 20% to 25% are seen a single time; roughly 18% belongs to the top ten. No antigens are known for them. The specimen sequenced was PBMCs, sequenced either directly or after in vitro stimulation (not recorded which). The receptors derive from a human donor in good health (CMV status not recorded). Some clones in this sample may be carry-over from other donors' samples.

The V gene is TRBV28, the J gene TRBJ2-2; unclear D gene. The CDR3 has 15 residues. Germline V gene lookup returns CDR1 MDHEN and CDR2 SYDVKM. The V gene lost 4 bases and the J gene lost 1 base, with 10 bases spanning the gap. The CDR3 nucleotides read TGTGCCAGCAGTTATTTAAGACGGAACACCGGGGAGCTGTTTTTT. This codes for CASSYLRRNTGELFF.

This clonotype was detected ten times or more. The chain links TRBV7-2 to TRBJ1-4; D is unclear. The germline CDR1 and CDR2 sequences are SGHTA and FQGNSA. The CDR3 runs to 13 residues. The V and J ends lost 5 bases and 8 bases respectively, with 12 bases between them. The CDR3 DNA is TGTGCCAGCAGCAGTGACCTGGGGGAAAAACTGTTTTTT. This gives the protein CASSSDLGEKLFF.

In this sample, this clonotype turned up many times. The chain couples TRBV7-2 to TRBJ2-7; D may be TRBD1 or TRBD2 (5 bases each). The CDR3 extends over 14 amino acids. The germline V and J ends were trimmed by 5 bases and 0 bases, with 11 bases remaining between them. From germline, CDR1 is SGHTA and CDR2 FQGNSA. The CDR3 nucleotides are TGTGCCAGCAGCCCCCAGGGAGCCTCCTACGAGCAGTACTTC. It encodes CASSPQGASYEQYF.

This clonotype appeared a few times. This chain connects TRBV12-3 or TRBV12-4 to TRBJ1-2; D gene uncertain. Trimming left V 3 bases short and J 6 bases short, with 8 bases between. CDR3 length: 12 residues. CDR3 residues: CASSLVGHGYTF. CDR3 bases: TGTGCCAGCAGTTTGGTCGGGCATGGCTACACCTTC.

The chain has TRBV7-2 and TRBJ2-3, with 10 positions matching TRBD1. Germline-derived CDR1 and CDR2 are SGHTA and FQGNSA. The CDR3 extends over 15 amino acids. With 3 bases clipped from V and 4 bases from J, the junction kept 4 bases outside the gene matches. CDR3 bases: TGTGCCAGCAGCTTCCGCGGGACAGGGGCAGATACGCAGTATTTT. It yields the protein CASSFRGTGADTQYF.

The chain couples TRBV7-6 to TRBJ1-6, with 7 bases identical to TRBD1. The germline V gene has CDR1 SGHVS and CDR2 FNYEAQ. After removal of 3 bases from V and 4 bases from J, the junction contained 6 bases not matched to a gene. The CDR3 runs 16 residues. The CDR3 coding sequence is TGTGCCAGCAGCTTCGGGACAGTTTTGTATAATTCACCCCTCCACTTT. Amino acid sequence: CASSFGTVLYNSPLHF.

CDR3 sequence: CASSQDGPIYTDTQYF. The CDR3 nucleotides are TGCGCCAGCAGCCAAGACGGTCCGATATACACAGATACGCAGTATTTT. The J gene is TRBJ2-3, the V gene TRBV4-1; D is unclear. CDR1 is MGHRA and CDR2 is YSYEKL in the germline V gene. The germline V and J ends were trimmed by 0 bases and 2 bases, with 12 bases remaining between them. The CDR3 has 16 residues.

This clonotype was counted a few times. The chain couples TRBV2 to TRBJ2-3; TRBD1 might be the D (5 bases). The V end was cut by 3 bases, the J end by 8 bases, with 9 bases between. CDR3 length: 12 residues. CDR1 is SNHLY and CDR2 is FYNNEI in the germline V gene. This CDR3 is CASSDRGGTQYF. In nucleotides, the CDR3 is TGTGCCAGCAGTGATAGGGGTGGTACGCAGTATTTT. Looking up the rest from reference TRBV2 and TRBJ2-3 gives the full variable domain: EPEVTQTPSHQVTQMGQEVILRCVPISNHLYFYWYRQILGQKVEFLVSFYNNEISEKSEIFDDQFSVERPDGSNFTLKIRSTKLEDSAMYFCASSDRGGTQYFGPGTRLTVL.

This clonotype was seen only a few times. This rearrangement joins TRBV20-1 to TRBJ2-3, with D perhaps TRBD1 (6 bases). CDR1 and CDR2 (germline): DFQATT, SNEGSKA (reference sequence). Trimming took off 1 base at V and 5 bases at J, with 13 bases between the two ends. CDR3 length: 14 residues. CDR3: CSARVWGLEDTQYF. In nucleotides, the CDR3 is TGCAGTGCTAGAGTGTGGGGGCTCGAAGATACGCAGTATTTT.

The chain combines TRBV20-1 with TRBJ2-5; 7 bases agree with TRBD2. CDR1 and CDR2 (germline): DFQATT, SNEGSKA (reference sequence). V lost 3 bases and J lost 2; bases outside the gene matches: 6. The CDR3 loop spans 14 amino acids. CDR3 sequence (DNA): TGCAGTGCTAGTTCGTGGCGGGAGCAAGAGACCCAGTACTTC. It specifies CSASSWREQETQYF.

The table lists this clonotype with many counts. V and J are TRBV10-3 and TRBJ2-3; 7 bases line up with TRBD2. V shed 6 bases and J 0 bases; nucleotides not matched to a gene: 9. There are 16 residues in the CDR3. Germline V gives CDR1 ENHRY, CDR2 SYGVKD. CDR3 in DNA: TGTGCCATCAGCACCAGCGGGCGGGAGAGCACAGATACGCAGTATTTT. This sequence encodes CAISTSGRESTDTQYF.

This clonotype has ten or more counts. The chain joins TRBV27 to TRBJ1-2, with D unresolved. This CDR3 spans 13 amino acids. Trimming pared 2 bases from V and 4 bases from J, leaving 8 bases between. Germline V gives CDR1 MNHEY, CDR2 SMNVEV (reference sequence). CDR3 protein: CASSLGGSYGYTF. DNA for the CDR3: TGTGCCAGCAGTTTAGGCGGCTCCTATGGCTACACCTTC.

The rearrangement joins TRBV19 to TRBJ2-2; D unclear. CDR3 length equals 13 residues. Germline CDR1 reads LNHDA; CDR2 reads SQIVND (reference sequence). In DNA, the CDR3 is TGTGCTCACCCTAGGGATAGCACCGGGGAGCTGTTTTTT. Encoded protein: CAHPRDSTGELFF.

CDR3 nucleotide sequence: TGCGCCAGCGGGCAACTTTCTTCGGAGAATCCAGATACGCAGTATTTT. Translating gives CASGQLSSENPDTQYF. The rearrangement joins TRBV5-1 to TRBJ2-3; no clear D gene. The germline gives CDR1 SGHRS, CDR2 YFSETQ. Deletions cut 7 bases from V and 4 bases from J, with 22 bases between. The CDR3 totals 16 residues.

The chain employs TRBV6-1 and TRBJ2-7, with 8 bases fitting TRBD1. Looked up from germline, CDR1 is MNHNS and CDR2 is SASEGT. Trimming cost V 6 bases and J 5 bases; bases outside gene matches: 12. The CDR3 is 15 residues long. The CDR3 is CASRLQRTGSNEQYF. The CDR3, as DNA: TGTGCCAGCAGACTACAAAGGACAGGGTCGAACGAGCAGTACTTC.

This rearrangement joins TRBV20-1 to TRBJ2-7; D gene ambiguous. Deletions cut 6 bases from V and 3 bases from J, with 18 bases between. This CDR3 contains 14 residues. Germline V lookup: CDR1 DFQATT, CDR2 SNEGSKA (reference sequence). This chain's CDR3 is CSAVQLQGNYEQYF. For the CDR3, the DNA is TGCAGTGCCGTACAACTCCAAGGGAACTACGAGCAGTACTTC.

The CDR3 is CATSDSAQPQHF. In nucleotides, the CDR3 is TGTGCCACCAGTGATTCGGCTCAGCCCCAGCATTTT. The rearrangement uses TRBV24-1 and TRBJ1-5; D is undetermined. The CDR3 consists of 12 residues. V was shortened by 2 bases and J by 6 bases, with 4 bases between the two germline ends. Germline lookup yields CDR1 KGHDR and CDR2 SFDVKD.

The chain has TRBV4-3 and TRBJ1-5; perhaps TRBD1 as D (5 bases). This CDR3 region has 14 residues. The V gene's germline CDR1 is LGHNA and CDR2 YSLEER. The V and J ends lost 0 bases and 7 bases respectively, with 10 bases between them. CDR3 sequence (DNA): TGCGCCAGCAGCCAAGACAGGGCGTTCCAGCCCCAGCATTTT. Translated, it gives CASSQDRAFQPQHF.

This clonotype came up a few times. The gene calls are TRBV25-1 and TRBJ2-7; tentative D call: TRBD1 (5 bases). Germline CDR1 and CDR2: MGHDK and SYGVNS. This CDR3 contains 13 residues. Deletions cut 4 bases from V and 4 bases from J, with 11 bases between. For the CDR3, the DNA is TGTGCCAGCAGTGCCCCAGGGATGTACGAGCAGTACTTC. Translated: CASSAPGMYEQYF.

The V and J genes are TRBV11-1 and TRBJ2-1, with TRBD1 as a possible D gene (5 bases). Germline V lookup: CDR1 SGHAT, CDR2 FQDESV (reference sequence). The CDR3 is 14 amino acids. Trimming stripped 5 bases from V and 10 bases from J, with 18 bases between. This chain's CDR3 is CASSPRTSKLEQFF. In nucleotides, the CDR3 is TGTGCCAGCAGCCCTCGGACAAGCAAATTGGAGCAGTTCTTC. The variable domain in full, completed from reference TRBV11-1 and TRBJ2-1, reads EAEVAQSPRYKITEKSQAVAFWCDPISGHATLYWYRQILGQGPELLVQFQDESVVDDSQLPKDRFSAERLKGVDSTLKIQPAELGDSAMYLCASSPRTSKLEQFFGPGTRLTVL.

The chain joins TRBV27 to TRBJ2-7, with 9 bases matching TRBD1. Germline CDR1 reads MNHEY; CDR2 reads SMNVEV (reference sequence). The length of the CDR3 is 16 residues. Trimming removed 5 bases from V and 3 bases from J; junction bases left unmatched: 11. This chain's CDR3 is CASSPSRGQGVYEQYF. CDR3 bases: TGTGCCAGCAGTCCTTCTAGGGGACAGGGCGTCTACGAGCAGTACTTC.

This clonotype was counted at least ten times. The rearrangement uses TRBV20-1 and TRBJ2-3, with D uncertain. Germline assignment: CDR1 DFQATT and CDR2 SNEGSKA (reference sequence). The CDR3 loop spans 11 amino acids. Between the trimmed V and J ends, which lost 5 bases and 3 bases, there was a span of 6 bases. The CDR3 DNA reads TGCAGTGCTTCACTTACAGATACGCAGTATTTT. This gives the protein CSASLTDTQYF.

The V gene is TRBV7-2, the J gene TRBJ2-7; 8 bases match TRBD1. Germline V gene data show CDR1 as SGHTA and CDR2 as FQGNSA. V shed 5 bases and J 5 bases; nucleotides not matched to a gene: 5. The CDR3 spans 13 residues. The CDR3 bases are TGTGCCAGCAGCCCCGACAGGGGCCACGAGCAGTACTTC. Translation gives CASSPDRGHEQYF.

The chain employs TRBV29-1 and TRBJ2-3; TRBD2 matches 11 bases. After removal of 5 bases from V and 6 bases from J, the junction contained 4 bases not matched to a gene. The CDR3 is made up of 13 amino acids. Germline V CDR1 and CDR2: SQVTM, ANQGSEA. The CDR3 sequence: CSVNSGRADTQYF. The CDR3 nucleotides read TGCAGCGTTAATAGCGGGAGGGCGGATACGCAGTATTTT.

There are a few counts of this clonotype. The chain is built from TRBV18 and TRBJ2-5; unclear D gene. Looked up from germline, CDR1 is KGHSH and CDR2 is LQKENI. V dropped 1 base and J dropped 4 bases, with 10 bases sitting between them. CDR3 length: 14 amino acids. The CDR3 DNA reads as TGTGCCAGCTCACCACGCGGCGCCACAGAGACCCAGTACTTC. It codes for CASSPRGATETQYF. The full variable domain, in which reference TRBV18 and TRBJ2-5 provide the parts outside the CDR3, is NAGVMQNPRHLVRRRGQEARLRCSPMKGHSHVYWYRQLPEEGLKFMVYLQKENIIDESGMPKERFSAEFPKEGPSILRIQQVVRGDSAAYFCASSPRGATETQYFGPGTRLLVL.

The V call is TRBV15, the J call TRBJ2-7; perhaps TRBD1 as D (5 bases). The CDR3 spans 15 residues. CDR1 and CDR2 from the germline V gene are LNHNV and YYDKDF (reference sequence). V shed 4 bases and J shed 5 bases, with 18 bases lying between them. The CDR3 bases are TGTGCCACCAGCACGAGATTAGCAGGGTTCCACGAGCAGTACTTC. It encodes CATSTRLAGFHEQYF.

The chain combines TRBV5-1 with TRBJ1-6, with D possibly being TRBD1 (5 bases). Germline CDR1 is SGHRS and CDR2 is YFSETQ. Trimming pared 3 bases from V and 3 bases from J, leaving 10 bases between. The length of the CDR3 is 15 residues. The CDR3: CASSSGRGYNSPLHF. The CDR3 DNA is TGCGCCAGCAGCTCCGGTAGGGGCTATAATTCACCCCTCCACTTT.

The chain combines TRBV7-6 with TRBJ2-7, with 7 bases identical to TRBD2. From germline, CDR1 is SGHVS and CDR2 FNYEAQ. With 5 bases clipped from V and 5 bases from J, the junction kept 6 bases outside the gene matches. The CDR3 has 13 amino acids. The CDR3 DNA follows: TGTGCCAGCAGCGGGGGGGGATCGAACGAGCAGTACTTC. Translation gives CASSGGGSNEQYF.

This clonotype has a handful of counts. The chain joins TRBV20-1 to TRBJ2-5; TRBD2 matches at 8 bases. The CDR3 consists of 15 residues. V shed 5 bases and J 4 bases; nucleotides not matched to a gene: 12. Germline lookup yields CDR1 DFQATT and CDR2 SNEGSKA (reference sequence). The CDR3 spells CSAYSGTRDPETQYF. CDR3 in DNA: TGCAGTGCTTATTCCGGGACTAGGGACCCAGAGACCCAGTACTTC.

This chain joins TRBV12-3 or TRBV12-4 and TRBJ2-5; 8 bases are a match to TRBD2. The CDR3 totals 15 residues. Trimming at V came to 4 bases and at J to 5 bases, leaving 9 bases not matched to a gene. The CDR3 DNA sequence: TGTGCCAGCAGTTCTCAGGGACTAGTATCGGAGACCCAGTACTTC. Its protein product is CASSSQGLVSETQYF.

A single count supports this clonotype. This chain joins TRBV18 and TRBJ2-3; the match to TRBD2 covers 8 bases. CDR1 KGHSH and CDR2 LQKENI come from the germline V gene. J gave up 1 base and V 2 bases, and 2 bases lay outside the gene matches. The CDR3 runs to 15 residues. The CDR3 DNA reads TGTGCCAGCTCACCAAATAGCGGGGGCACAGATACGCAGTATTTT. This gives the protein CASSPNSGGTDTQYF.

This chain links TRBV6-6 with TRBJ1-5, with 8 bases fitting TRBD1. Germline V gene lookup returns CDR1 MNHNY and CDR2 SVGAGI (reference sequence). The CDR3 is 14 residues long. V shed 8 bases, J shed 9 bases, and the junction held 12 bases outside the gene matches. Here the CDR3 reads CASFGRGLLGPQHF. In DNA form, the CDR3 reads TGTGCCAGCTTTGGCAGGGGGCTGTTGGGGCCCCAGCATTTT.